This TCR beta chain derives from a study of blood T cell repertoires in COVID-19 (dated by TCRdb to the early 2020s). Notes on the research overall: Collaborator samples came from the United States, Italy and Spain and covered acute and convalescent phases of COVID-19. The material from the prospective study consisted of cDNA or gDNA derived from T cells, B-cell-depleted T cells, or PBMCs. Subjects who had been exposed to COVID-19, were actively infected with it, or had recovered from it provided the deeply sampled blood TCRbeta repertoires that made up the dataset. The repertoires were made available in a free public database intended to serve as a resource for research on the immune response to SARS-CoV-2. The samples were drawn from the first 160 participants of the ongoing ImmuneRACE study and from more than 1,000 subjects provided by 6 global collaborators. A de-identified subject ID, COVID-19 status, age in years and sex were almost always included in the sample metadata. Where HLA class I and class II types were available, the types were taken from metadata supplied by the sample provider, not from assay-based typing.

At one collaborating source in Seattle, patients were enrolled during active infection and were followed longitudinally through the course of disease. Each collaborating institution followed its own protocols to collect whole blood in K2EDTA tubes. For TCRbeta analysis, collaborators shipped samples as frozen whole blood, isolated PBMCs, or DNA extracted from either of those sample types. The germline V end is reduced by 2 bases and the J end by 1 base; junction bases left unmatched: 8. Based on the germline V gene, the CDR1 and CDR2 sequences are LGHNA and YNFKEQ. Its CDR3 holds 20 amino acids, cysteine through phenylalanine. Left in the record is the CDR3 DNA by itself, 60 bases read in frame from the first base. The paper's findings and limits, for the study overall: The quantity of clinical and demographic metadata differed by source and by participant and was supplied without curation.

As for this clone: It lacks a known antigen. One base away there is no much larger clone; base qualities are not given.

TCRbeta CDR3 regions were amplified from genomic DNA using the immunoSEQ Assay, a bias-controlled multiplex PCR. Regarding the original processing steps: The number of nucleated cells in each sample was estimated from the amplification of reference gene primers within the assay. To quantify the absolute abundance of each unique TCRbeta CDR3 rearrangement, sequence reads were collapsed and filtered. Productive Simpson clonality was computed per sample as the square root of Simpson's diversity index over productive rearrangements. TCRdb provides this immuneACCESS table in a form limited to in-frame rearrangements. Some clones are lacking; in checked studies, under half of them reflect an unresolved V gene, and why the rest are absent is not known. For V, J and clone size, that table is used; D and trimming come from the DNA. The sample contains about 410,000 clones, about 88% of them found a single time. The ten largest clones capture roughly 1.4% of the sample.

The sequencing input was peripheral blood. The sequence is built from TRBV4-2 and TRBJ2-2; TRBD2 lines up with 15 middle nucleotides. The clonotype was recovered from a woman aged 40-49 years with COVID-19, enrolled during active disease. CDR3 region: CASSQPRGLAGGVNTGELFF. The DNA sequence follows: TGTGCCAGCAGCCAACCCCGGGGACTAGCGGGGGGAGTGAACACCGGGGAGCTGTTTTTT.